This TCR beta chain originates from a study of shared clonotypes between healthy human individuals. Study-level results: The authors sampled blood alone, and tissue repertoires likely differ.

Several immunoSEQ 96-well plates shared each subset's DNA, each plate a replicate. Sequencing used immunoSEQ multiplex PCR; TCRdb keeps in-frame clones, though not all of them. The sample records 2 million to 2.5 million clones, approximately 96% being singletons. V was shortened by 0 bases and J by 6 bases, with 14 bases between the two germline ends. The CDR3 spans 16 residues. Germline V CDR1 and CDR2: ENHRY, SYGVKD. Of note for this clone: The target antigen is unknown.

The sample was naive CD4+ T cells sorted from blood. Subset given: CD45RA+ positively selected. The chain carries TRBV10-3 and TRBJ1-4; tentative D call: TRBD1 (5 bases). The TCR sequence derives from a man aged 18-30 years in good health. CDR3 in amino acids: CAISESSGTGDEKLFF. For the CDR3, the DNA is TGTGCCATCAGTGAGTCGTCCGGGACGGGTGATGAAAAACTGTTTTTT.